The 21 T cell receptor beta chains below were found in one sample sequenced in a study of cytomegalovirus exposure and HLA in healthy donors. PCR employed 60 Vbeta and 13 Jbeta primers. Generated by immunoSEQ multiplex PCR, the TCRdb table keeps only in-frame clones and is missing some. The sample has some 200,000 clones, approximately 84% seen once; the top ten hold less than 4.5%. The specimen sequenced was PBMCs. The receptors come from a man aged 50 to 60 in good health and CMV-seronegative.

This chain joins TRBV5-6 and TRBJ2-7, with TRBD2 as a possible D gene (5 bases). The CDR3 runs 13 residues. Trimming stripped 1 base from V and 2 bases from J, with 7 bases between. CDR1 is SGHDT and CDR2 is YYEEEE in the germline V gene. The CDR3 protein is CASSLSGTYEQYF. CDR3 in DNA: TGTGCCAGCAGCTTGTCGGGAACCTACGAGCAGTACTTC. Combining the CDR3 with reference TRBV5-6 and TRBJ2-7 gives the whole variable domain DAGVTQSPTHLIKTRGQQVTLRCSPKSGHDTVSWYQQALGQGPQFIFQYYEEEERQRGNFPDRFSGHQFPNYSSELNVNALLLGDSALYLCASSLSGTYEQYFGPGTRLTVT.

The chain has TRBV6-5 and TRBJ2-7; D is possibly TRBD2 (5 bases). Germline CDR1 and CDR2: MNHEY and SVGAGI. V lost 0 bases and J 2 bases, leaving 11 bases between the germline ends. This CDR3 comprises 15 residues. CDR3 region: CASSYSGELAYEQYF. The CDR3 nucleotides are TGTGCCAGCAGTTACTCGGGAGAGCTTGCCTACGAGCAGTACTTC.

The sample holds a few counts of this clone. The chain uses TRBV2 and TRBJ1-5; the match to TRBD1 covers 8 bases. The CDR3 runs to 13 residues. CDR1 SNHLY and CDR2 FYNNEI come from the germline V gene. The V and J ends lost 7 bases and 2 bases, in that order; junction bases with no gene match: 1. As DNA, the CDR3 is TGTGCCAGCAAGGACAGGGGCAATCAGCCCCAGCATTTT. This codes for CASKDRGNQPQHF.

The sample holds a few counts of this clone. The rearrangement links TRBV7-9 to TRBJ1-1; D might be TRBD1 (6 bases). Germline V gene data show CDR1 as SEHNR and CDR2 as FQNEAQ (reference sequence). Trimming removed 5 bases at V and 7 bases at J, with 8 bases between. The CDR3 is made up of 11 amino acids. CDR3 nucleotide sequence: TGTGCCAGCAGCCCGGACAGTGAAGCTTTCTTT. The encoded protein is CASSPDSEAFF.

Only one count was recorded for this clone. The genes are TRBV2 and TRBJ2-3; D possibly corresponds to TRBD2 (6 bases). Trimming left V 0 bases short and J 5 bases short, with 6 bases between. Germline assignment: CDR1 SNHLY and CDR2 FYNNEI. The CDR3 is 13 residues long. CDR3 bases: TGTGCCAGCAGTGAAGCGCGGGGAGATACGCAGTATTTT. It encodes CASSEARGDTQYF. Using reference TRBV2 and TRBJ2-3 for the parts outside the CDR3, the full variable domain is EPEVTQTPSHQVTQMGQEVILRCVPISNHLYFYWYRQILGQKVEFLVSFYNNEISEKSEIFDDQFSVERPDGSNFTLKIRSTKLEDSAMYFCASSEARGDTQYFGPGTRLTVL.

The J gene is TRBJ1-1, the V gene TRBV7-3; possible D gene TRBD1, 5 bases. The length of the CDR3 is 14 residues. CDR1 and CDR2 (germline): SGHTA, FQGTGA. V gave up 4 bases and J gave up 0 bases, with 9 bases separating them. CDR3: CASSSQGLNTEAFF. The DNA of the CDR3 is TGTGCCAGCAGCTCCCAGGGTCTGAACACTGAAGCTTTCTTT.

V and J are TRBV7-9 and TRBJ2-7; D perhaps matches TRBD1 (5 bases). Per germline, CDR1 SEHNR and CDR2 FQNEAQ (reference sequence). Trimming cost V 3 bases and J 5 bases, with 14 bases left between them. The CDR3 loop spans 14 amino acids. The CDR3 here is CASSLRQGGDEQYF. DNA of the CDR3: TGTGCCAGCAGCTTGAGGCAGGGCGGAGACGAGCAGTACTTC.

In its sample, this clone was seen once. The chain combines TRBV5-1 with TRBJ2-3; no clear D gene. This CDR3 is built from 12 residues. Germline V gene sequence: CDR1 SGHRS, CDR2 YFSETQ. V was pared by 0 bases and J by 5 bases, with 4 bases between. The CDR3 bases are TGCGCCAGCAGCTTGGCGAGAGATACGCAGTATTTT. As protein: CASSLARDTQYF.

This clone was found once. CDR3 sequence (DNA): TGCGCCAGCAGCCAAGAGTCAGGCAGGGACCAAGAGACCCAGTACTTC. As protein: CASSQESGRDQETQYF. This rearrangement joins TRBV4-1 to TRBJ2-5, with a possible D match to TRBD1 (5 bases). Germline lookup yields CDR1 MGHRA and CDR2 YSYEKL. With 0 bases removed from V and 0 bases from J, the gap between germline ends came to 11 bases. The CDR3 is 16 residues long.

The chain combines TRBV11-2 with TRBJ1-2; D unresolved. Germline CDR1 and CDR2: SGHAT and FQNNGV. V lost 10 bases and J 3 bases, leaving 21 bases between the germline ends. The length of the CDR3 is 15 residues. CDR3 amino acids: CATLRGRADDYGYTF. The CDR3 nucleotides are TGTGCCACCCTACGCGGGCGGGCTGATGACTATGGCTACACCTTC. The full variable domain, completed using reference TRBV11-2 and TRBJ1-2, is EAGVAQSPRYKIIEKRQSVAFWCNPISGHATLYWYQQILGQGPKLLIQFQNNGVVDDSQLPKDRFSAERLKGVDSTLKIQPAKLEDSAVYLCATLRGRADDYGYTFGSGTRLTVV.

The chain couples TRBV7-2 to TRBJ1-5; D unclear. The ends were cut back, 1 base at V and 7 bases at J, with 14 bases in the middle. Germline CDR1 reads SGHTA; CDR2 reads FQGNSA. CDR3 length: 15 amino acids. The CDR3 DNA follows: TGTGCCAGCAGCTTAGACGGGGATTCGGGCCAGCCCCAGCATTTT. Amino acid sequence: CASSLDGDSGQPQHF. Together with reference TRBV7-2 and TRBJ1-5, the CDR3 gives the full variable domain: GAGVSQSPSNKVTEKGKDVELRCDPISGHTALYWYRQSLGQGLEFLIYFQGNSAPDKSGLPSDRFSAERTGGSVSTLTIQRTQQEDSAVYLCASSLDGDSGQPQHFGDGTRLSIL.

This clone was recorded a few times. The CDR3 nucleotides are TGTGCCAGCAATGGACAGGGGTTTTCTGAAGCTTTCTTT. Protein product: CASNGQGFSEAFF. The chain recombines TRBV6-1 with TRBJ1-1; 9 bases are a match to TRBD1. V was pared by 7 bases and J by 6 bases, with 6 bases of the junction left unmatched. Germline CDR1 and CDR2: MNHNS and SASEGT. The CDR3 length is 13 residues.

The chain is built from TRBV19 and TRBJ1-3; perhaps TRBD1 as D (5 bases). The length of the CDR3 is 13 residues. Per germline, CDR1 LNHDA and CDR2 SQIVND (reference sequence). The V gene lost 7 bases and the J gene lost 0 bases, with 7 bases spanning the gap. Here the CDR3 DNA reads TGTGCCAGTAAGGGGTCCTCTGGAAACACCATATATTTT. It is translated as CASKGSSGNTIYF.

This clone has only a few counts. The rearrangement links TRBV2 to TRBJ1-1; D not certain. Trimming shortened V by 7 bases and J by 6 bases, and 9 bases separated the two germline ends. Germline values: CDR1 SNHLY, CDR2 FYNNEI. The CDR3 loop spans 11 amino acids. CDR3 in DNA: TGTGCCAGCATTTTCTTTGCTGAAGCTTTCTTT. Protein sequence: CASIFFAEAFF. The whole variable domain, remainder taken from reference TRBV2 and TRBJ1-1, is EPEVTQTPSHQVTQMGQEVILRCVPISNHLYFYWYRQILGQKVEFLVSFYNNEISEKSEIFDDQFSVERPDGSNFTLKIRSTKLEDSAMYFCASIFFAEAFFGQGTRLTVV.

V and J are TRBV5-6 and TRBJ1-1, with 9 positions matching TRBD1. Unmatched junction bases numbered 1, after V lost 5 bases and J lost 2 bases. Germline V gene lookup returns CDR1 SGHDT and CDR2 YYEEEE. This CDR3 has 13 amino acids. The CDR3 coding sequence is TGTGCCAGCAGGGGACAGGGAAACACTGAAGCTTTCTTT. This gives the protein CASRGQGNTEAFF.

This chain joins TRBV5-4 and TRBJ1-2; 7 positions agree with TRBD1. Germline V gene data show CDR1 as SGHNT and CDR2 as YYREEE (reference sequence). CDR3 length: 15 amino acids. Germline trimming cut 3 bases from V and 2 bases from J; bases unmatched to any gene: 7. The CDR3 loop reads CASSSGRQGNYGYTF. The CDR3 DNA follows: TGTGCCAGCAGCTCGGGGAGACAGGGAAACTATGGCTACACCTTC.

There are a few counts of this clone. The V call is TRBV6-5, the J call TRBJ1-2; D not resolved. The CDR3 covers 15 residues. The ends were cut back, 2 bases at V and 0 bases at J, with 10 bases in the middle. Per the germline V gene, CDR1 is MNHEY and CDR2 is SVGAGI. The CDR3 region is CASSYSRGTNYGYTF. The CDR3 DNA follows: TGTGCCAGCAGTTACAGTCGCGGAACTAACTATGGCTACACCTTC.

This clone was counted a single time. The rearrangement joins TRBV6-5 to TRBJ1-1; 7 nucleotides match TRBD1. In germline, CDR1 is MNHEY, CDR2 SVGAGI. The CDR3 spans 13 residues. V trimming: 7 bases; J trimming: 7 bases; junction bases outside the gene matches: 9. The CDR3 reads CASITRGSFEAFF. The CDR3, as DNA: TGTGCCAGCATCACCAGGGGGAGTTTTGAAGCTTTCTTT.

The genes are TRBV13 and TRBJ1-6; D unresolved. Germline lookup yields CDR1 PRHDT and CDR2 FYEKMQ (reference sequence). With 0 bases removed from V and 11 bases from J, the gap between germline ends came to 11 bases. There are 14 residues in the CDR3. The CDR3 DNA reads TGTGCCAGCAGCTTAGGGGCGGGAATGACACCCCTCCACTTT. The encoded protein is CASSLGAGMTPLHF.

This rearrangement joins TRBV27 to TRBJ2-2; D may be TRBD2 (5 bases). Germline V gene data show CDR1 as MNHEY and CDR2 as SMNVEV (reference sequence). CDR3 length: 16 residues. V was trimmed by 2 bases and J by 1 base, leaving 11 bases between them. The CDR3 sequence is CASSLMKRGNTGELFF. The CDR3 coding sequence is TGTGCCAGCAGTTTAATGAAACGGGGGAACACCGGGGAGCTGTTTTTT.

The rearrangement links TRBV6-6 to TRBJ2-6; D remains ambiguous. Germline V gene data show CDR1 as MNHNY and CDR2 as SVGAGI (reference sequence). Trimming left V 6 bases short and J 0 bases short, with 3 bases between. This CDR3 spans 13 amino acids. As DNA, the CDR3 is TGTGCCAGCAGCTCCTCTGGGGCCAACGTCCTGACTTTC. It translates to CASSSSGANVLTF.